This T cell receptor (beta chain) was found in a study of cytomegalovirus exposure and HLA in healthy donors. This CDR3 has 16 residues. V was shortened by 2 bases and J by 4 bases, with 14 bases between the two germline ends. CDR1 and CDR2 from the germline V gene are SGHTA and FQGNSA. In the PCR, 60 Vbeta and 13 Jbeta primers were used. Assay: immunoSEQ multiplex PCR; the TCRdb copy retains only in-frame clones and omits some. The listing records around 53,000 clones. Study-wide results and limits: It is likely that the observed cluster of highly shared sequence variants was a sequencing artifact. Productive status was seen about 90% or about 30% of the time for most TCR beta V segments in an earlier analysis. Cytomegalovirus-associated TCR beta chains were listed, numbering 150 to 200. Owing to their indistinguishability, certain V segments, notably TRBV6-2 and TRBV6-3, were excluded.

Points on this clone: No antigen is known for it.

The origin of this receptor is a man younger than 30 in good health and CMV-seropositive. The sample comprised PBMCs. The J gene is TRBJ2-2, the V gene TRBV7-2, with a weak D call TRBD2 (5 bases). The CDR3 nucleotides are TGTGCCAGCAGCTTACGAGGCCTAGCCTCCACCGGGGAGCTGTTTTTT. This encodes CASSLRGLASTGELFF.